Each of the 30 T cell receptor beta chains below was sequenced from the same sample in a study of blood T cell repertoires in COVID-19. TCRdb's table, derived via immunoSEQ multiplex PCR, lists solely in-frame clones and lacks some. Of some 180,000 clones listed, 81% were seen once; the top ten hold more than 9.5%. The sequencing input was peripheral blood. These receptors all come from a woman in her forties with COVID-19, enrolled during active disease.

This clone was seen just once. The V gene is TRBV3-1 (or the pseudogene TRBV3-2), the J gene TRBJ1-1, with TRBD1 identical over 9 bases. This CDR3 comprises 13 residues. J lost 7 bases, V lost 4 bases, and 4 bases had no gene match. Germline assignment: CDR1 LGHDT and CDR2 YNNKEL (reference sequence). This CDR3 is CASSRDRGIEAFF. DNA for the CDR3: TGTGCCAGCAGCCGAGACAGGGGGATTGAAGCTTTCTTT.

The chain carries TRBV2 and TRBJ2-5; D is undetermined. The germline V gene encodes CDR1 SNHLY and CDR2 FYNNEI. The CDR3 spans 12 residues. Deletions cut 7 bases from V and 5 bases from J, with 11 bases between. This CDR3 reads CASIGSEETQYF. CDR3 nucleotide sequence: TGTGCCAGCATAGGATCGGAGGAGACCCAGTACTTC.

The chain employs TRBV5-4 and TRBJ1-4, with TRBD1 matching 7 bases. Unmatched junction bases numbered 8, after V lost 4 bases and J lost 8 bases. Germline CDR1 and CDR2: SGHNT and YYREEE (reference sequence). This CDR3 has 14 residues. The CDR3 sequence: CASSQDRDGEKLFF. The CDR3 bases are TGTGCCAGCAGCCAAGACAGGGATGGAGAAAAACTGTTTTTT. Using reference TRBV5-4 and TRBJ1-4 for the parts outside the CDR3, the full variable domain is ETGVTQSPTHLIKTRGQQVTLRCSSQSGHNTVSWYQQALGQGPQFIFQYYREEENGRGNFPPRFSGLQFPNYSSELNVNALELDDSALYLCASSQDRDGEKLFFGSGTQLSVL.

This clone was seen only a few times. The chain is built from TRBV27 and TRBJ1-3; 8 bases line up with TRBD1. This CDR3 is 15 amino acids long. The trim removed 8 bases at V and 0 bases at J, leaving 6 bases unmatched. Germline CDR1 reads MNHEY; CDR2 reads SMNVEV (reference sequence). CDR3 residues: CASGSDRASGNTIYF. Here the CDR3 DNA reads TGTGCCAGCGGGTCGGACAGGGCCTCTGGAAACACCATATATTTT.

This clone was counted a single time. The chain links TRBV19 to TRBJ1-3; D is ambiguous. V was shortened by 3 bases and J by 4 bases, with 7 bases between the two germline ends. The germline gives CDR1 LNHDA, CDR2 SQIVND (reference sequence). CDR3 length equals 13 residues. This CDR3 reads CASSIVSGNTIYF. The CDR3 nucleotides read TGTGCCAGTAGTATTGTCTCCGGAAACACCATATATTTT. Full variable domain (missing parts from reference TRBV19 and TRBJ1-3): DGGITQSPKYLFRKEGQNVTLSCEQNLNHDAMYWYRQDPGQGLRLIYYSQIVNDFQKGDIAEGYSVSREKKESFPLTVTSAQKNPTAFYLCASSIVSGNTIYFGEGSWLTVV.

This sequence joins TRBV6-4 and TRBJ2-3; 10 bases are shared with TRBD2. The CDR3 length is 14 residues. CDR1 and CDR2 (germline): MRHNA, SNTAGT. J lost 6 bases, V lost 6 bases, and 6 bases had no gene match. CDR3 loop: CASSGVAGGDTQYF. CDR3 DNA sequence: TGTGCCAGCAGCGGGGTAGCGGGAGGTGATACGCAGTATTTT.

V is TRBV30 and J is TRBJ2-1; 10 bases fit TRBD2. The V segment lost 4 bases and the J segment 7 bases; nucleotides outside the gene matches: 7. The CDR3 runs 14 residues. CDR1 is GTSNPN and CDR2 is SVGIG in the germline V gene (reference sequence). DNA of the CDR3: TGTGCCTGGAACCTAGCGGGAGTGGGGAATGAGCAGTTCTTC. This translates into CAWNLAGVGNEQFF.

The rearrangement uses TRBV9 and TRBJ1-5, with a weak D call TRBD1 (6 bases). In germline, CDR1 is SGDLS, CDR2 YYNGEE. The V gene lost 3 bases and the J gene lost 0 bases, with 7 bases spanning the gap. This CDR3 spans 14 amino acids. CDR3 in DNA: TGTGCCAGCAGCGAGACAGGTAGCAATCAGCCCCAGCATTTT. Protein product: CASSETGSNQPQHF.

V is TRBV14 and J is TRBJ2-2; maybe TRBD2 (5 bases). Per germline, CDR1 SGHDN and CDR2 FVKESK. With 3 bases removed from V and 3 bases from J, the gap between germline ends came to 20 bases. This CDR3 has 18 amino acids. The CDR3: CASSHFGLEREDTGELFF. The CDR3 nucleotides are TGTGCCAGCAGCCATTTTGGCTTGGAACGGGAAGACACCGGGGAGCTGTTTTTT.

The chain is built from TRBV3-1 (or the pseudogene TRBV3-2) and TRBJ2-3; possible D gene TRBD2, 6 bases. V was shortened by 0 bases and J by 3 bases, with 16 bases between the two germline ends. The germline V gene has CDR1 LGHDT and CDR2 YNNKEL (reference sequence). The CDR3 has 17 amino acids. The DNA of the CDR3 is TGTGCCAGCAGCCAAGACCCCCGACTAGAAACAACAGATACGCAGTATTTT. As protein: CASSQDPRLETTDTQYF.

CDR3 protein: CATKRGSGIDADTQYF. DNA for the CDR3: TGTGCCACCAAACGGGGGTCCGGGATCGATGCAGATACGCAGTATTTT. The J gene is TRBJ2-3, the V gene TRBV7-9; TRBD2 might be the D (6 bases). The germline CDR1 and CDR2 sequences are SEHNR and FQNEAQ (reference sequence). This CDR3 comprises 16 residues. The ends were cut back, 10 bases at V and 4 bases at J, with 24 bases in the middle.

With respect to this clone: An end of the junction differs from the germline gene, which may be a read error. This chain joins TRBV29-1 and TRBJ1-1, with TRBD1 as a possible D gene (5 bases). The CDR3 sequence is 13 residues long. In germline, CDR1 is SQVTM, CDR2 ANQGSEA. This CDR3 reads CSAEWGVGTEAFF. The CDR3 bases are TGCAGCGCTGAATGGGGGGTGGGCACTGAAGCTTTCTTT.

The CDR3 DNA follows: TGTGCCAGCTCACCCCTAGGGCTAGCGGGCTACAATGAGCAGTTCTTC. It codes for CASSPLGLAGYNEQFF. The rearrangement joins TRBV18 to TRBJ2-1, with 8 positions matching TRBD2. V was pared by 3 bases and J by 3 bases, with 7 bases of the junction left unmatched. The CDR3 covers 16 residues. Germline CDR1 and CDR2: KGHSH and LQKENI. The whole variable domain, filled in from reference TRBV18 and TRBJ2-1, reads NAGVMQNPRHLVRRRGQEARLRCSPMKGHSHVYWYRQLPEEGLKFMVYLQKENIIDESGMPKERFSAEFPKEGPSILRIQQVVRGDSAAYFCASSPLGLAGYNEQFFGPGTRLTVL.

The rearrangement joins TRBV5-1 to TRBJ2-2; 10 bases are a match to TRBD1. The germline V gene encodes CDR1 SGHRS and CDR2 YFSETQ. Unmatched junction bases numbered 4, after V lost 1 base and J lost 4 bases. This CDR3 has 16 amino acids. The CDR3 nucleotides read TGCGCCAGCAGCTTGAGTAGGACAGGGGGCACCGGGGAGCTGTTTTTT. Encoded protein: CASSLSRTGGTGELFF.

The V and J genes are TRBV28 and TRBJ2-7; the match to TRBD2 covers 12 bases. Germline CDR1 reads MDHEN; CDR2 reads SYDVKM. The CDR3 is 15 amino acids. V lost 6 bases, J lost 2 bases, and 5 bases stayed unmatched. CDR3 amino acids: CASSRRLAGAYEQYF. DNA of the CDR3: TGTGCCAGCAGCCGAAGACTAGCGGGGGCCTACGAGCAGTACTTC.

The chain joins TRBV3-1 (or the pseudogene TRBV3-2) to TRBJ2-1; perhaps TRBD2 as D (6 bases). The ends were cut back, 1 base at V and 0 bases at J, with 13 bases in the middle. The CDR3 runs 17 residues. Germline V lookup: CDR1 LGHDT, CDR2 YNNKEL (reference sequence). Written as DNA, the CDR3 is TGTGCCAGCAGCCAAGCGAAAACTAGCCTCTCCTACAATGAGCAGTTCTTC. Protein product: CASSQAKTSLSYNEQFF.

The DNA of the CDR3 is TGTGCCAGCAGCCCCCTCAACACTGAAGCTTTCTTT. Protein product: CASSPLNTEAFF. The chain has TRBV7-6 and TRBJ1-1; D not certain. The CDR3 length is 12 residues. The germline CDR1 and CDR2 sequences are SGHVS and FNYEAQ. V lost 5 bases and J lost 2, with 6 bases in between. The whole variable domain, remainder taken from reference TRBV7-6 and TRBJ1-1, is GAGVSQSPRYKVTKRGQDVALRCDPISGHVSLYWYRQALGQGPEFLTYFNYEAQQDKSGLPNDRFSAERPEGSISTLTIQRTEQRDSAMYRCASSPLNTEAFFGQGTRLTVV.

This rearrangement joins TRBV7-8 to TRBJ2-7; 7 bases align to TRBD2. The CDR3 has 13 amino acids. V gave up 2 bases and J gave up 5 bases; unmatched junction bases: 3. Germline CDR1 SGHVS, CDR2 FQNEAQ. CDR3 amino acids: CASSLSGGNEQYF. The CDR3 coding sequence is TGTGCCAGCAGCTTATCGGGAGGCAACGAGCAGTACTTC.

The table lists this clone with a count of one. This chain links TRBV2 with TRBJ1-6; 8 nucleotides line up with TRBD1. There are 14 residues in the CDR3. V lost 5 bases and J lost 7; bases outside the gene matches: 4. Germline V CDR1 and CDR2: SNHLY, FYNNEI. The chain's CDR3 is CASSIGQGNSPLHF. The DNA of the CDR3 is TGTGCCAGCAGTATAGGACAGGGAAATTCACCCCTCCACTTT.

V and J are TRBV10-3 and TRBJ1-2; maybe TRBD1 (6 bases). Trimming took 3 bases from V and 6 from J, leaving 17 bases between them. The CDR3 totals 15 residues. CDR1 and CDR2 (germline): ENHRY, SYGVKD. In DNA, the CDR3 is TGTGCCATCAGTGACCCCGGGGGGGGCATGGATGGCTACACCTTC. Its translation: CAISDPGGGMDGYTF.

This clone was counted only a few times. CDR3 loop: CASRAWEGSQPQHF. The CDR3 DNA follows: TGTGCCAGTAGGGCCTGGGAGGGGTCTCAGCCCCAGCATTTT. The J gene is TRBJ1-5, the V gene TRBV19, with D perhaps matching TRBD1 (5 bases). The germline gives CDR1 LNHDA, CDR2 SQIVND (reference sequence). V dropped 6 bases and J dropped 6 bases, with 15 bases sitting between them. The CDR3 contains 14 residues.

The chain employs TRBV19 and TRBJ2-1; no definite D call. CDR1 LNHDA and CDR2 SQIVND come from the germline V gene (reference sequence). CDR3 length: 12 amino acids. V was pared by 5 bases and J by 3 bases, with 5 bases between. CDR3 amino acids: CASSDNYNEQFF. The CDR3 nucleotides are TGTGCCAGTAGTGACAACTACAATGAGCAGTTCTTC. The full variable domain, with the rest looked up from reference TRBV19 and TRBJ2-1, is DGGITQSPKYLFRKEGQNVTLSCEQNLNHDAMYWYRQDPGQGLRLIYYSQIVNDFQKGDIAEGYSVSREKKESFPLTVTSAQKNPTAFYLCASSDNYNEQFFGPGTRLTVL.

The sample holds a few counts of this clone. V usage is TRBV10-2 and J usage is TRBJ2-5; 9 nucleotides align to TRBD1. After removal of 5 bases from V and 5 bases from J, the junction contained 15 bases not matched to a gene. Germline CDR1 and CDR2: WSHSY and SAAADI. The CDR3 is 17 amino acids. The CDR3 here is CASSPTTGTGTRETQYF. The CDR3 DNA reads TGCGCCAGCAGTCCAACCACCGGGACAGGGACGAGGGAGACCCAGTACTTC.

V usage is TRBV10-3 and J usage is TRBJ2-3; a weak D match, TRBD2 (5 bases). Looked up from germline, CDR1 is ENHRY and CDR2 is SYGVKD. The CDR3 has 13 residues. V was pared by 4 bases and J by 4 bases, with 9 bases between. The CDR3 DNA is TGTGCCATCAGTGGGGGAGCCCCAGATACGCAGTATTTT. It yields the protein CAISGGAPDTQYF.

The chain uses TRBV7-8 and TRBJ2-3, with 10 bases that match TRBD1. There are 16 residues in the CDR3. With 2 bases clipped from V and 4 bases from J, the junction kept 6 bases outside the gene matches. Germline V gene data show CDR1 as SGHVS and CDR2 as FQNEAQ. CDR3: CASSLTDRGLSDTQYF. The CDR3 DNA sequence: TGTGCCAGCAGCTTAACCGACAGGGGGCTGTCAGATACGCAGTATTTT.

The V call is TRBV27, the J call TRBJ1-4; D unclear. V was shortened by 6 bases and J by 14 bases, with 25 bases between the two germline ends. Germline assignment: CDR1 MNHEY and CDR2 SMNVEV (reference sequence). CDR3 length: 15 residues. The CDR3 sequence is CASSPTYVLSEGLFF. The CDR3 coding sequence is TGTGCCAGCAGCCCCACATATGTGCTCTCCGAGGGTCTGTTTTTT.

The chain links TRBV3-1 (or the pseudogene TRBV3-2) to TRBJ2-1; TRBD2 matches 13 bases. Trimming at V came to 4 bases and at J to 0 bases, leaving 12 bases not matched to a gene. CDR1 is LGHDT, CDR2 YNNKEL, per germline (reference sequence). The CDR3 sequence is 20 residues long. The CDR3: CASSPEGTSGARSSYNEQFF. The CDR3 nucleotides are TGTGCCAGCAGCCCTGAAGGGACTAGCGGGGCCCGTAGCTCCTACAATGAGCAGTTCTTC.

The chain's CDR3 is CASGHNEQFF. In DNA form, the CDR3 reads TGTGCCAGCGGGCACAATGAGCAGTTCTTC. The V and J genes are TRBV2 and TRBJ2-1; D gene ambiguous. The CDR3 is made up of 10 amino acids. Germline values: CDR1 SNHLY, CDR2 FYNNEI. The V and J ends lost 8 bases and 5 bases respectively, with 4 bases between them. Full variable domain (missing parts from reference TRBV2 and TRBJ2-1): EPEVTQTPSHQVTQMGQEVILRCVPISNHLYFYWYRQILGQKVEFLVSFYNNEISEKSEIFDDQFSVERPDGSNFTLKIRSTKLEDSAMYFCASGHNEQFFGPGTRLTVL.

This chain connects TRBV6-4 to TRBJ1-1; no firm D call. The CDR3 is 13 residues long. The ends were cut back, 5 bases at V and 1 base at J, with 8 bases in the middle. CDR1 and CDR2 (germline): MRHNA, SNTAGT. CDR3 residues: CASSLEENTEAFF. CDR3 nucleotide sequence: TGTGCCAGCAGTCTGGAGGAGAACACTGAAGCTTTCTTT.

J is TRBJ2-2 and V is TRBV9, with D possibly matching TRBD2 (5 bases). The CDR3 has 13 amino acids. In germline, CDR1 is SGDLS, CDR2 YYNGEE. The V end lost 4 bases, the J end lost 7 bases, and 11 bases lay between the germline ends. The CDR3 protein is CASSSGNLGELFF. CDR3 nucleotides: TGTGCCAGCAGCTCGGGAAATCTCGGGGAGCTGTTTTTT.